This TCR beta chain was obtained from a study of blood T cell repertoires in COVID-19. At the level of the study: The United States, Italy and Spain provided the acute and convalescent COVID-19 samples.

Germline loops: CDR1 SGHAT, CDR2 FQNNGV. Trimming at V came to 5 bases and at J to 4 bases, leaving 10 bases not matched to a gene. The CDR3 runs to 15 residues. Clones were read by immunoSEQ multiplex PCR, and TCRdb kept only the in-frame ones, dropping some. The data show 50,000 to 55,000 clones, roughly 87% seen once. This TCR was recovered from a man aged 50 or older with active COVID-19. The V call is TRBV11-2, the J call TRBJ1-1, with 7 bases that match TRBD1. Sequenced sample: peripheral blood. The CDR3 reads CASSGKDRASTEAFF. The CDR3 bases are TGTGCCAGCAGCGGAAAAGACAGGGCCTCCACTGAAGCTTTCTTT.